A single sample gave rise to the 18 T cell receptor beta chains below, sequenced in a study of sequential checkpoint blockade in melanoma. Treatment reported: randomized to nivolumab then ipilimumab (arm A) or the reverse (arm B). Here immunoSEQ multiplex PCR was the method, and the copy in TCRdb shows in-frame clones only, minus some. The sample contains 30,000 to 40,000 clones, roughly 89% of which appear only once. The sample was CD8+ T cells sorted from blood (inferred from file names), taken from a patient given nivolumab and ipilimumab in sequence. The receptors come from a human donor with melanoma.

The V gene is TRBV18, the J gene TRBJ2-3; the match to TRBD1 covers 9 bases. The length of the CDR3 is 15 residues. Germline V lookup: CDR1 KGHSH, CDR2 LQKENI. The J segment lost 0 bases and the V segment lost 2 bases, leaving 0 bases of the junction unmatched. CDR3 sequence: CASSPGQGSTDTQYF. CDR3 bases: TGTGCCAGCTCACCAGGACAGGGGAGCACAGATACGCAGTATTTT.

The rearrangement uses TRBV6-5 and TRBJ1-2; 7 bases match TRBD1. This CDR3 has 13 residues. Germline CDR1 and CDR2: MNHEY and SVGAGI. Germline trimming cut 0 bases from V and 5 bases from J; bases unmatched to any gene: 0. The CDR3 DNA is TGTGCCAGCAGTTACTCGACAGGGTATGGCTACACCTTC. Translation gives CASSYSTGYGYTF.

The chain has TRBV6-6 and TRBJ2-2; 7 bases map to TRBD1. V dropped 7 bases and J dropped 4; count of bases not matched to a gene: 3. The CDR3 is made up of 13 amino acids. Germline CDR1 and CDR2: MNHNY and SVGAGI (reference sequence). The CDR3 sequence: CASKGQSTGELFF. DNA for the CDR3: TGTGCCAGCAAGGGACAGAGCACCGGGGAGCTGTTTTTT.

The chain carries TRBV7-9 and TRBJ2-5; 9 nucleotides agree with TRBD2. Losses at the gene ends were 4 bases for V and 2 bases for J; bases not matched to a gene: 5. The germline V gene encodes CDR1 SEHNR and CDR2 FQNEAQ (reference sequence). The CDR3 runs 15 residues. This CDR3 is CASSWVAGVQETQYF. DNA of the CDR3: TGTGCCAGCAGCTGGGTAGCGGGGGTACAAGAGACCCAGTACTTC.

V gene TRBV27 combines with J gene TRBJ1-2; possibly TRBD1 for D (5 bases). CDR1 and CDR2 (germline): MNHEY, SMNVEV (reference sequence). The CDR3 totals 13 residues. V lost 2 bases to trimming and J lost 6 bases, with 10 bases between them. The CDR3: CASSLQGIDGYTF. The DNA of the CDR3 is TGTGCCAGCAGTTTACAGGGAATCGATGGCTACACCTTC.

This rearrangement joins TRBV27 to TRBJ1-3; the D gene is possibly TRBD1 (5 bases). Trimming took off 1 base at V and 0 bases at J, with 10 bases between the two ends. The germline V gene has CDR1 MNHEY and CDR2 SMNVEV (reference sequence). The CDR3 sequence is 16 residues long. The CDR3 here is CASSLWGGDSGNTIYF. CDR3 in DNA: TGTGCCAGCAGTTTATGGGGGGGGGACTCTGGAAACACCATATATTTT.

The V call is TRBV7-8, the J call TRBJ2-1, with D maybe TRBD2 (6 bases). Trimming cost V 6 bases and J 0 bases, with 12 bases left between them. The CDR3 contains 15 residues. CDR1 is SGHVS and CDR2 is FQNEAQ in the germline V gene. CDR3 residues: CASRASAGSYNEQFF. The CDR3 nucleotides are TGTGCCAGCAGGGCTAGCGCGGGCTCCTACAATGAGCAGTTCTTC.

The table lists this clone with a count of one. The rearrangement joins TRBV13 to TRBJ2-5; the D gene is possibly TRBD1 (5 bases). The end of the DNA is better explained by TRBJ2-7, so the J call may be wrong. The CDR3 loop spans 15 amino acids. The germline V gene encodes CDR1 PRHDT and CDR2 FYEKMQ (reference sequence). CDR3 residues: CASSLGATENYEQYF. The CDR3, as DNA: TGTGCCAGCAGCTTAGGAGCGACAGAAAACTACGAGCAGTACTTC.

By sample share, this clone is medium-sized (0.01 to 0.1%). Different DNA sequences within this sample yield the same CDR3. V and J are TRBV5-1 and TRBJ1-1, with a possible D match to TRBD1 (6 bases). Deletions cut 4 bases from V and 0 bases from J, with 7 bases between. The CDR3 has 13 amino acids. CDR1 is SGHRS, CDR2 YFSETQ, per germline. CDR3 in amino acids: CASSTGLNTEAFF. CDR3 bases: TGCGCCAGCAGCACAGGGTTGAACACTGAAGCTTTCTTT.

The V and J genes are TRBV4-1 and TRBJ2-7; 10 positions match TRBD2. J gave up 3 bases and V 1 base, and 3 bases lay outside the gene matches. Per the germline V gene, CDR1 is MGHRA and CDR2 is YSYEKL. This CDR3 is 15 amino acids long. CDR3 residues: CASSQVASGSYEQYV. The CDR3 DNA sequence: TGCGCCAGCAGCCAAGTTGCTAGCGGGAGCTACGAGCAGTACGTC.

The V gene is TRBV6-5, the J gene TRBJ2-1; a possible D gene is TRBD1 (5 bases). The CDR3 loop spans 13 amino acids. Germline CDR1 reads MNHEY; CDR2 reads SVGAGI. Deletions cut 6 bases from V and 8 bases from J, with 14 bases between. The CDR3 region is CASSFVGPDEQFF. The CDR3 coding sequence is TGTGCCAGCAGCTTCGTGGGGCCCGATGAGCAGTTCTTC.

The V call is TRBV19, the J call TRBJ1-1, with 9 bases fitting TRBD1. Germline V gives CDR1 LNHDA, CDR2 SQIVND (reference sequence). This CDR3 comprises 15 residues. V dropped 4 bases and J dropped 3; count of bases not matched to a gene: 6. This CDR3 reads CASSNLQGAYTEAFF. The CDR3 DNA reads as TGTGCCAGTAGTAACCTACAGGGGGCTTACACTGAAGCTTTCTTT.

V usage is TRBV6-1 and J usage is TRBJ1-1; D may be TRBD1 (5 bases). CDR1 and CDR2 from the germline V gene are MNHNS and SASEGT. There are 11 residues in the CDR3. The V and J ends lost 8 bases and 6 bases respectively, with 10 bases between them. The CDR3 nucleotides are TGTGCCAGCGGGGGGGGACCTGAAGCTTTCTTT. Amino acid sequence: CASGGGPEAFF.

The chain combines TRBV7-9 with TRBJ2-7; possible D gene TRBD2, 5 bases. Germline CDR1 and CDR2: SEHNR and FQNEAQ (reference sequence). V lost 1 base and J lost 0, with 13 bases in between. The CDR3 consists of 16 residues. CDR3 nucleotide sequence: TGTGCCAGCAGCTTAGTGGGTAGCGCCGGCTCCTACGAGCAGTACGTC. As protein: CASSLVGSAGSYEQYV.

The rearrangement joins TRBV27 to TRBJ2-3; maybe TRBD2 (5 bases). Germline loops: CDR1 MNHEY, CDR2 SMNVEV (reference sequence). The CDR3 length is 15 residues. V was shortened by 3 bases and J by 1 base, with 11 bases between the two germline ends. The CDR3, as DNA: TGTGCCAGCAGTTTTGGGCTAGCAGGCACAGATACGCAGTATTTT. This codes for CASSFGLAGTDTQYF.

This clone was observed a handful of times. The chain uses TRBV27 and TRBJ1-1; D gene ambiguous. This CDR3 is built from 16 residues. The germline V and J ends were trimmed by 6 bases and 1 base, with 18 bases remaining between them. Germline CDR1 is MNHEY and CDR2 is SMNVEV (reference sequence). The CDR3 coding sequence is TGTGCCAGCAGCACAGTTGCGCCGACGTCGAACACTGAAGCTTTCTTT. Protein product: CASSTVAPTSNTEAFF.

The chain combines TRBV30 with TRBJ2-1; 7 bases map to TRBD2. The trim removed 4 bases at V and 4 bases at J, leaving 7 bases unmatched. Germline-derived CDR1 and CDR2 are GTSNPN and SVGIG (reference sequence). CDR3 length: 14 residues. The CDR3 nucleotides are TGTGCCTGGACTGGGCCTAGCGGATACAATGAGCAGTTCTTC. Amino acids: CAWTGPSGYNEQFF.

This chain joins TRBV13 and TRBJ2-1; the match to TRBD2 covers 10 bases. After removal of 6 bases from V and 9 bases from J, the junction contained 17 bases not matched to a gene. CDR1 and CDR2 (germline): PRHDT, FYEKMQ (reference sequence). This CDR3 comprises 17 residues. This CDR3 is CASSSPLLAGPVPEQFF. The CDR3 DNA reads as TGTGCCAGCAGTTCCCCCTTACTAGCGGGACCCGTTCCTGAGCAGTTCTTC.